This T cell receptor (beta chain) was retrieved from a study of metastatic and nonmetastatic thyroid tumors. Study information: Patients with malignant and benign thyroid disease provided blood and tumor or nodule tissue, whose repertoires were compared. General study findings and limits: Versus benign nodules, malignant thyroid tumors reportedly had significantly higher TCR beta diversity, in blood and tumor.

This clone came up many times. Its antigen is not known. A junction end diverges from the germline sequence, so it may reflect a read error. In germline, CDR1 is SGHAT, CDR2 FQNNGV. The CDR3 spans 13 residues. In the study's own analysis: A classifier of distant metastasis in papillary thyroid cancer was built from CDR3 differences (across clinicopathological groups). Using MiXCR, TCRdb re-called clones from the PCR reads. Clone size and V and J calls follow TCRdb, not the original study. Counted here are some 40,000 clones, roughly 13% occurring once; the ten biggest clones make up more than 9%. None of the patients had undergone any treatment ahead of thyroid surgery.

The genes are TRBV11-2 and TRBJ2-7; D possibly corresponds to TRBD2 (5 bases). Input material: blood. This clonotype was obtained from a female donor with papillary thyroid cancer or a benign thyroid nodule (not recorded which). Some clones in this sample may be carry-over from other donors' samples. As DNA, the CDR3 is TGTGCTAGCATGAGCGGTTCCTCCTACGAGCAGTACTTC. It encodes CASMSGSSYEQYF.